The 23 T cell receptor beta chains presented below share a single source sample, sequenced in a study of blood T cells in healthy people across ages. PCR was performed a second time for about 7 to 12 cycles using a sample-barcoded 5' primer and a J-beta primer mix. TCRdb recomputed calls from the 5' RACE reads with MiXCR, one row per CDR3 protein. The table lists 800,000 to 950,000 distinct CDR3 sequences, around 29% of them singletons. These data also formed part of another study, on T cells of mothers and their children.

The sequencing sample was made of blood. The receptors originated from a woman aged 35 to 49 in good health.

The chain is built from TRBV5-1 and TRBJ2-7, with TRBD2 matching 10 bases. From germline, CDR1 is SGHRS and CDR2 YFSETQ. The CDR3 loop spans 14 amino acids. Unmatched junction bases numbered 6, after V lost 5 bases and J lost 4 bases. CDR3 sequence reads: CASRPSGGGYEQYF. The CDR3 DNA reads TGCGCCAGCAGGCCGAGCGGGGGGGGTTACGAGCAGTACTTC. The whole variable domain, filled in from reference TRBV5-1 and TRBJ2-7, reads KAGVTQTPRYLIKTRGQQVTLSCSPISGHRSVSWYQQTPGQGLQFLFEYFSETQRNKGNFPGRFSGRQFSNSRSEMNVSTLELGDSALYLCASRPSGGGYEQYFGPGTRLTVT.

The chain combines TRBV9 with TRBJ2-4; D tentatively reads TRBD1 or TRBD2 (6 bases each). The end of the DNA fits TRBJ2-5 better, so the J call may be wrong. Per the germline V gene, CDR1 is SGDLS and CDR2 is YYNGEE. The CDR3 has 16 residues. The CDR3 protein is CASSVGVGGGPETQYF. As DNA, the CDR3 is TGTGCCAGCAGCGTAGGGGTAGGTGGGGGGCCAGAGACCCAGTACTTC.

This clonotype was observed many times. This chain links TRBV27 with TRBJ2-6; 9 positions agree with TRBD1. Germline V lookup: CDR1 MNHEY, CDR2 SMNVEV (reference sequence). The CDR3 loop spans 18 amino acids. The ends lost 6 bases at V and 4 bases at J; junction bases unmatched: 13. The CDR3 loop reads CASRQDRGPTYGANVLTF. CDR3 in DNA: TGTGCCAGCAGACAGGACAGGGGCCCCACCTACGGGGCCAACGTCCTGACTTTC. The complete variable domain, with remaining parts taken from reference TRBV27 and TRBJ2-6, reads EAQVTQNPRYLITVTGKKLTVTCSQNMNHEYMSWYRQDPGLGLRQIYYSMNVEVTDKGDVPEGYKVSRKEKRNFPLILESPSPNQTSLYFCASRQDRGPTYGANVLTFGAGSRLTVL.

Ten or more counts support this clonotype. Here the CDR3 reads CASSFGTPKNIQYF. CDR3 bases: TGTGCCAGCAGTTTTGGGACACCTAAAAACATTCAGTACTTC. The rearrangement joins TRBV12-3 or TRBV12-4 to TRBJ2-4, with a tentative D call TRBD1 (6 bases). This CDR3 comprises 14 residues. V lost 3 bases to trimming and J lost 4 bases, with 10 bases between them.

The chain has TRBV20-1 and TRBJ2-7, with 8 positions matching TRBD2. Losses at the gene ends were 3 bases for V and 1 base for J; bases not matched to a gene: 5. CDR1 and CDR2 from the germline V gene are DFQATT and SNEGSKA (reference sequence). The length of the CDR3 is 14 residues. The CDR3 here is CSARAIAGSYEQYF. The DNA for the CDR3 is TGCAGTGCTAGGGCCATAGCGGGATCCTACGAGCAGTACTTC.

The chain combines TRBV5-1 with TRBJ1-6; the D is unclear. This CDR3 contains 14 residues. Trimming cost V 2 bases and J 7 bases, with 10 bases left between them. The germline gives CDR1 SGHRS, CDR2 YFSETQ. The CDR3 DNA reads as TGCGCCAGCAGCTTCTCCTACCAAAATTCACCCCTCCACTTT. It encodes CASSFSYQNSPLHF.

This clonotype showed up just a few times. This chain links TRBV15 with TRBJ1-1, with a weak D call TRBD1 (5 bases). V was trimmed by 0 bases and J by 4 bases, leaving 9 bases between them. Germline loops: CDR1 LNHNV, CDR2 YYDKDF (reference sequence). CDR3 length: 14 residues. The CDR3 loop is CATSRDRGPTEAFF. The CDR3, as DNA: TGTGCCACCAGCAGAGATCGGGGCCCCACTGAAGCTTTCTTT.

This clonotype was counted only a few times. The rearrangement links TRBV7-2 to TRBJ1-2, with a tentative D call TRBD1 (5 bases). CDR1 SGHTA and CDR2 FQGNSA come from the germline V gene. Trimming took 1 base from V and 0 from J, leaving 9 bases between them. The CDR3 covers 15 residues. The CDR3 region has the DNA TGTGCCAGCAGCTTAGATGGGGGAACTAACTATGGCTACACCTTC. Its protein product is CASSLDGGTNYGYTF.

This clonotype came up a few times. This chain connects TRBV12-3 or TRBV12-4 to TRBJ1-1; D ambiguous. V was cut by 7 bases and J by 3 bases, with 18 bases left in between. This CDR3 spans 15 amino acids. DNA of the CDR3: TGTGCCAGCAACGAAAGGCAAATGGCTTACACTGAAGCTTTCTTT. As protein: CASNERQMAYTEAFF.

This chain uses TRBV20-1 with TRBJ2-2, with TRBD1 matching over 7 bases. The ends lost 6 bases at V and 1 base at J; junction bases unmatched: 11. CDR1 is DFQATT, CDR2 SNEGSKA, per germline (reference sequence). The CDR3 extends over 16 amino acids. CDR3 amino acids: CSARTRQGRNTGELFF. As DNA, the CDR3 is TGCAGTGCCCGAACCCGACAGGGAAGGAACACCGGGGAGCTGTTTTTT.

About this clonotype itself: Just one base apart from a much larger clone, this may be a read error. This chain connects TRBV20-1 to TRBJ1-1, with D perhaps matching TRBD1 (6 bases). The V end lost 5 bases, the J end lost 4 bases, and 20 bases lay between the germline ends. This CDR3 is built from 15 residues. CDR1 is DFQATT, CDR2 SNEGSKA, per germline (reference sequence). CDR3 protein: CSAGQQGFLATEAFF. DNA of the CDR3: TGCAGTGCTGGTCAACAGGGCTTTCTCGCCACTGAAGCTTTCTTT.

The genes are TRBV29-1 and TRBJ1-2; TRBD1 might be the D (5 bases). Germline V gene sequence: CDR1 SQVTM, CDR2 ANQGSEA. V was cut by 6 bases and J by 2 bases, with 7 bases left in between. The CDR3 contains 11 residues. CDR3 in DNA: TGCAGCGTCCGGGACAACTATGGCTACACCTTC. Its translation is CSVRDNYGYTF.

On this clonotype itself: A junction end diverges from the germline sequence, so it may reflect a read error. The rearrangement uses TRBV5-1 and TRBJ1-6; D remains ambiguous. The CDR3 sequence is 13 residues long. Per germline, CDR1 SGHRS and CDR2 YFSETQ. The CDR3 region has the DNA TGCGCCAGCAGCTTGGCGGCGAGATCACCCCCCCACTTT. Protein: CASSLAARSPPHF.

This clonotype was counted a few times. The chain recombines TRBV15 with TRBJ2-1, with 9 bases identical to TRBD2. Germline-derived CDR1 and CDR2 are LNHNV and YYDKDF (reference sequence). The V segment lost 6 bases and the J segment 4 bases; nucleotides outside the gene matches: 13. The CDR3 loop spans 17 amino acids. The DNA for the CDR3 is TGTGCCACCAGGGGGGAGCAGAGCGGGGGGTCGTACAATGAGCAGTTCTTC. This encodes CATRGEQSGGSYNEQFF.

The chain joins TRBV28 to TRBJ1-1, with D maybe TRBD1 (6 bases). V lost 5 bases and J 5 bases, leaving 21 bases between the germline ends. Germline V CDR1 and CDR2: MDHEN, SYDVKM. This CDR3 is built from 16 residues. CDR3 sequence reads: CASSGGILGAKTEAFF. The CDR3 bases are TGTGCCAGCAGTGGGGGGATTTTGGGGGCCAAGACTGAAGCTTTCTTT.

The gene calls are TRBV15 and TRBJ2-5, with 8 positions matching TRBD2. Germline assignment: CDR1 LNHNV and CDR2 YYDKDF (reference sequence). This CDR3 contains 19 residues. Trimming at V came to 3 bases and at J to 5 bases, leaving 20 bases not matched to a gene. The CDR3 coding sequence is TGTGCCACCAGCAGTTTCGCCAGGACTAGCTGGCTTGGGCAGGAGACCCAGTACTTC. This codes for CATSSFARTSWLGQETQYF.

This chain uses TRBV7-2 with TRBJ2-7; D is perhaps TRBD2 (6 bases). CDR1 is SGHTA and CDR2 is FQGNSA in the germline V gene. Trimming stripped 4 bases from V and 0 bases from J, with 13 bases between. This CDR3 is 15 amino acids long. This chain's CDR3 is CASSSRTTSSYEQYF. CDR3 bases: TGTGCCAGCAGCTCGAGGACTACGAGCTCCTACGAGCAGTACTTC.

A word on this clonotype: This sequence may be a read error, since a much larger clone differs from it by one base. No conserved phenylalanine or tryptophan ends this CDR3, so it is likely a read error. The J gene is TRBJ2-5, the V gene TRBV7-6, with 8 bases fitting TRBD2. The J call may be incorrect, as the DNA end agrees better with TRBJ2-7. The CDR3 contains 16 residues. CDR1 SGHVS and CDR2 FNYEAQ come from the germline V gene. CDR3 sequence: CASSLSGRGHNYEQYC. CDR3 in DNA: TGTGCCAGCAGCTTGTCCGGGAGGGGCCATAACTACGAGCAGTACTGC.

CDR3 loop: CASSQEGRTEAFF. The CDR3 nucleotides are TGTGCCAGCAGCCAAGAGGGGCGAACTGAAGCTTTCTTT. The V gene is TRBV3-1, the J gene TRBJ1-1, with D maybe TRBD1 (5 bases). The germline gives CDR1 LGHDT, CDR2 YNNKEL (reference sequence). Trimming stripped 0 bases from V and 5 bases from J, with 7 bases between. The CDR3 consists of 13 residues.

This clonotype was recorded at least ten times. The gene calls are TRBV30 and TRBJ1-5; D possibly corresponds to TRBD1 (6 bases). This CDR3 spans 14 amino acids. Germline assignment: CDR1 GTSNPN and CDR2 SVGIG (reference sequence). The V gene lost 4 bases and the J gene lost 2 bases, with 12 bases spanning the gap. The chain's CDR3 is CAWTLQGGNQPQHF. In DNA, the CDR3 is TGTGCCTGGACTCTACAGGGAGGCAATCAGCCCCAGCATTTT.

The chain links TRBV5-1 to TRBJ2-7; TRBD1 might be the D (7 bases). V dropped 4 bases and J dropped 2 bases, with 16 bases sitting between them. The CDR3 is 15 amino acids. The germline V gene encodes CDR1 SGHRS and CDR2 YFSETQ. The CDR3 here is CASSGGGTDAYEQYF. In DNA form, the CDR3 reads TGCGCCAGCAGCGGAGGGGGGACAGACGCCTACGAGCAGTACTTC.

The rearrangement uses TRBV5-1 and TRBJ1-2, with no clear D. Germline V gene data show CDR1 as SGHRS and CDR2 as YFSETQ. The CDR3 runs 15 residues. Trimming shortened V by 0 bases and J by 6 bases, and 15 bases separated the two germline ends. The CDR3 sequence: CASSLENSAVDGYTF. Here the CDR3 DNA reads TGCGCCAGCAGCTTGGAGAATTCGGCAGTGGATGGCTACACCTTC.

This clonotype was observed once. The chain links TRBV20-1 to TRBJ2-3; TRBD2 matches 11 bases. There are 16 residues in the CDR3. The germline gives CDR1 DFQATT, CDR2 SNEGSKA (reference sequence). Germline trimming cut 0 bases from V and 2 bases from J; bases unmatched to any gene: 4. CDR3 bases: TGCAGTGCTAGAGATAGACTAGCGGGGTACACAGATACGCAGTATTTT. It translates to CSARDRLAGYTDTQYF.